This T cell receptor (beta chain) derives from a study of cytomegalovirus exposure and HLA in healthy donors. This PCR relied on a set of 60 Vbeta primers and 13 Jbeta primers. Data came from immunoSEQ multiplex PCR; TCRdb stores just in-frame clones and leaves some out. The table shows 55,000 or so clones, with 70% to 85% occurring only once. This CDR3 spans 16 amino acids. V dropped 3 bases and J dropped 7 bases, with 18 bases sitting between them. Germline lookup yields CDR1 LNHDA and CDR2 SQIVND (reference sequence). Study-wide results and caveats: Later analysis showed TCR association rates varying by HLA locus, highest for DRB1 and lowest for HLA-C.

To note about this clone: What it binds is not known.

Sequencing used PBMCs. This chain uses TRBV19 with TRBJ2-2; weak D call: TRBD1 (7 bases). This TCR came from a man aged 45-65 years in good health and CMV-seronegative. CDR3 coding DNA: TGTGCCAGTAGTATCTTCAGGAGGGGGCAGGGCGGGGAGCTGTTTTTT. This codes for CASSIFRRGQGGELFF.